Listed here is a single TCR beta chain. Its specificity is not known. CDR3 length: 14 residues. Germline values: CDR1 ENHRY, CDR2 SYGVKD. J was trimmed by 1 base and V by 7 bases; bases with no gene match: 5. The sample comes from a study of cytomegalovirus exposure and HLA in healthy donors. Notes on the study in general: Roughly uniform sequencing depth across donors was assumed, possibly incorrectly. Other equally common chains were less clonally expanded than HLA-associated TCR beta chains, a later analysis showed.

The PCR used 60 Vbeta and 13 Jbeta primers. TCRdb's table, derived via immunoSEQ multiplex PCR, lists solely in-frame clones and lacks some. The profile shows roughly 98,000 clones, less than 65% of them singletons. The sample was PBMCs. The TCR sequence derives from a young woman in good health and CMV-seropositive. This chain joins TRBV10-3 and TRBJ2-5; 8 nucleotides agree with TRBD2. The CDR3 DNA is TGTGCCATCAACCGCGGGGGGAGCCAAGAGACCCAGTACTTC. Its translation: CAINRGGSQETQYF.